The 10 T cell receptor beta chains presented below share a single source sample, sequenced in a study of CD8+ T cells in alopecia areata. Sequencing templates came from extracted RNA that was reverse transcribed into cDNA. Sequenced by immunoSEQ multiplex PCR; TCRdb stores in-frame clones only, minus some. The sample holds 5,500 to 6,000 clones, roughly three fifths seen once. Peripheral blood samples and lesional scalp punch biopsies were obtained from alopecia areata patients. The material sequenced was skin. The receptor source for this set is a human donor with alopecia areata.

As to this clone: One end of the junction fails to match germline, which may point to a read error. This chain links TRBV7-9 with TRBJ1-2; D is possibly TRBD1 (6 bases). CDR1 is SEHNR and CDR2 is FQNEAQ in the germline V gene (reference sequence). The CDR3 totals 8 residues. This CDR3 is CASSRTAF. The CDR3 nucleotides are TGTGCCAGCAGCCGGACAGCCTTC.

The V call is TRBV19, the J call TRBJ2-7, with 12 nucleotides matching TRBD2. V was clipped by 8 bases and J by 7 bases; unmatched bases: 3. The V gene's germline CDR1 is LNHDA and CDR2 SQIVND (reference sequence). The length of the CDR3 is 12 residues. Here the CDR3 reads CASLGLAGEQYF. Written as DNA, the CDR3 is TGTGCCAGTCTCGGACTAGCGGGAGAGCAGTACTTC.

This clone turned up a few times. The chain carries TRBV4-1 and TRBJ2-7; tentative D call: TRBD1 (6 bases). The CDR3 loop spans 15 amino acids. The V and J ends lost 6 bases and 5 bases respectively, with 20 bases between them. Germline-derived CDR1 and CDR2 are MGHRA and YSYEKL. CDR3: CASSLRSGALNEQYF. The CDR3 nucleotides are TGCGCCAGCAGTTTGAGGTCAGGGGCTCTCAACGAGCAGTACTTC.

This chain links TRBV7-8 with TRBJ2-2, with a weak D call TRBD2 (6 bases). This CDR3 region has 15 residues. The germline gives CDR1 SGHVS, CDR2 FQNEAQ. Trimming stripped 4 bases from V and 2 bases from J, with 11 bases between. CDR3 nucleotide sequence: TGTGCCAGCAGCTGGGTCGGGGGAAACACCGGGGAGCTGTTTTTT. Translating gives CASSWVGGNTGELFF.

The V gene is TRBV28, the J gene TRBJ2-7, with 8 bases aligning to TRBD2. The V and J ends lost 6 bases and 6 bases, in that order; junction bases with no gene match: 16. The CDR3 spans 16 residues. CDR1 is MDHEN and CDR2 is SYDVKM in the germline V gene. In DNA, the CDR3 is TGTGCCAGCAGCAGTTGGGGACTAGTGGTCTCGTTCGAGCAGTACTTC. Translated, it gives CASSSWGLVVSFEQYF. Complete variable domain (other parts from reference TRBV28 and TRBJ2-7): DVKVTQSSRYLVKRTGEKVFLECVQDMDHENMFWYRQDPGLGLRLIYFSYDVKMKEKGDIPEGYSVSREKKERFSLILESASTNQTSMYLCASSSWGLVVSFEQYFGPGTRLTVT.

This clone is a singleton in its sample. V usage is TRBV18 and J usage is TRBJ1-3; a possible D gene is TRBD1 (5 bases). The CDR3 contains 13 residues. Trimming pared 5 bases from V and 3 bases from J, leaving 8 bases between. Per germline, CDR1 KGHSH and CDR2 LQKENI. This CDR3 is CASSSGRGNTIYF. The DNA for the CDR3 is TGTGCCAGCTCATCGGGACGTGGAAACACCATATATTTT.

The V call is TRBV5-1, the J call TRBJ1-4; D gene unclear. The CDR3 extends over 14 amino acids. Germline V lookup: CDR1 SGHRS, CDR2 YFSETQ. Trimming left V 1 base short and J 6 bases short, with 10 bases between. The CDR3, as DNA: TGCGCCAGCAGCTTGATTGAGGGAGATGAAAAACTGTTTTTT. It yields the protein CASSLIEGDEKLFF. The whole variable domain, filled in from reference TRBV5-1 and TRBJ1-4, reads KAGVTQTPRYLIKTRGQQVTLSCSPISGHRSVSWYQQTPGQGLQFLFEYFSETQRNKGNFPGRFSGRQFSNSRSEMNVSTLELGDSALYLCASSLIEGDEKLFFGSGTQLSVL.

CDR3 sequence (DNA): TGTGCCAGCAGTTTCTCTAGCAATCAGCCCCAGCATTTT. Amino acid sequence: CASSFSSNQPQHF. This chain connects TRBV6-5 to TRBJ1-5; the D is unclear. Germline CDR1 and CDR2: MNHEY and SVGAGI. The CDR3 is 13 residues long. The V end was cut by 4 bases, the J end by 0 bases, with 4 bases between.

This clone has a handful of counts. V and J are TRBV29-1 and TRBJ2-2; D gene unclear. The CDR3 spans 12 residues. In germline, CDR1 is SQVTM, CDR2 ANQGSEA. CDR3 nucleotides: TGCAGTGTGAAGTACTCTACCGGGGAGCTGTTTTTT. Translating it yields CSVKYSTGELFF.

The chain joins TRBV7-8 to TRBJ2-5; D is ambiguous. This CDR3 contains 16 residues. Germline V gene sequence: CDR1 SGHVS, CDR2 FQNEAQ. Trimming removed 5 bases from V and 5 bases from J, with 21 bases in between. In DNA, the CDR3 is TGTGCCAGCAGCCCCACCGTCGGTCGGGCCGTGGAGACCCAGTACTTC. This codes for CASSPTVGRAVETQYF.